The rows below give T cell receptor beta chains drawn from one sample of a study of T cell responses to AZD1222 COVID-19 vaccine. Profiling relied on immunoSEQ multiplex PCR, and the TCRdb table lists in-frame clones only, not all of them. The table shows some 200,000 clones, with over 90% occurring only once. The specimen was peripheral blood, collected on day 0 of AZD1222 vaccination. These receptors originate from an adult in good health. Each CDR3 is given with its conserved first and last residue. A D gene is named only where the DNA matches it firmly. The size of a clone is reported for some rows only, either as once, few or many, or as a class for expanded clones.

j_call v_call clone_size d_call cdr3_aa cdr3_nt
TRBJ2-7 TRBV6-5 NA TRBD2 CASRSPGGSYEQYF TGTGCCAGCAGATCGCCGGGGGGTTCCTACGAGCAGTACTTC
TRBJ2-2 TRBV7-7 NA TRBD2 CASSLEVAGGPLSTGELFF TGTGCCAGCAGCTTAGAAGTAGCGGGAGGGCCTCTGAGCACCGGGGAGCTGTTTTTT
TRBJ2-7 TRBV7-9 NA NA CASSLWGEWYF TGTGCCAGCAGCCTTTGGGGTGAGTGGTACTTC
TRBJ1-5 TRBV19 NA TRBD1 CASSIRGSQPQHF TGTGCCAGTAGTATCAGGGGGAGTCAGCCCCAGCATTTT
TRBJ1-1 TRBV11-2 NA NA CASSPRVTEAFF TGTGCCAGCAGCCCCCGTGTCACTGAAGCTTTCTTT
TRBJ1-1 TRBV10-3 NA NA CAIRGHSNTEAFF TGTGCCATCAGGGGCCATTCGAACACTGAAGCTTTCTTT
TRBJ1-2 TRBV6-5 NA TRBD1 CASRHRDRVGYTF TGTGCCAGCAGGCACCGGGACAGGGTGGGCTACACCTTC
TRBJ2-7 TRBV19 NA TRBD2 CASRSGTSGRTYEQYF TGTGCCAGTAGATCCGGGACTAGCGGGAGGACTTACGAGCAGTACTTC
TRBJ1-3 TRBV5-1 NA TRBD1 CASSTGQGTGNTIYF TGCGCCAGCAGCACCGGACAGGGCACTGGAAACACCATATATTTT
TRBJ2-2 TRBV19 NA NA CASSYPGRRNTGELFF TGTGCCAGTAGTTATCCGGGACGGAGAAACACCGGGGAGCTGTTTTTT
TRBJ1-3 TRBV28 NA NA CASTGGARGNTIYF TGTGCCAGCACCGGCGGGGCCCGGGGAAACACCATATATTTT
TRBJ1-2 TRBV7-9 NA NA CASSTRSPVGGYTF TGTGCCAGCAGCACCAGGTCCCCGGTGGGTGGCTACACCTTC
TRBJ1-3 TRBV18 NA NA CASSPRGGPGNTIYF TGTGCCAGCTCACCTCGCGGGGGGCCTGGAAACACCATATATTTT
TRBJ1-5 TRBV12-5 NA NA CASGTPASGVQPQHF TGTGCTAGTGGTACCCCGGCCAGTGGGGTACAGCCCCAGCATTTT
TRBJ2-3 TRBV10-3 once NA CAISWREAGGTDTQYF TGTGCCATCAGTTGGAGGGAGGCCGGAGGTACAGATACGCAGTATTTT
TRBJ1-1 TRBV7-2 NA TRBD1 CASSSTGGVTEAFF TGTGCCAGCAGCTCGACAGGGGGCGTCACTGAAGCTTTCTTT
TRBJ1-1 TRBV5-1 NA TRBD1 CASSRETGWMNTEAFF TGCGCCAGCAGCCGAGAGACAGGGTGGATGAACACTGAAGCTTTCTTT
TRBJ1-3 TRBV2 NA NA CASSDPGSSDTIYF TGTGCCAGCAGTGACCCAGGGTCGTCGGACACCATATATTTT
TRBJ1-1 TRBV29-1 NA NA CSVAGTEAFF TGCAGCGTTGCTGGCACTGAAGCTTTCTTT
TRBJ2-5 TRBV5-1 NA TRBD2 CASSSTLGGEETQYF TGCGCCAGCAGCTCCACCCTCGGGGGGGAAGAGACCCAGTACTTC
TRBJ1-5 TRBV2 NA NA CASSSMTYLSNQPQHF TGTGCCAGCAGTTCAATGACATATTTGAGCAATCAGCCCCAGCATTTT
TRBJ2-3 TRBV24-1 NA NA CATSDSSGGHTDTQYF TGTGCCACCAGTGATTCCTCCGGGGGTCACACAGATACGCAGTATTTT
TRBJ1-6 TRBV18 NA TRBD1 CASSPFRTGGNSPLHF TGTGCCAGCTCACCTTTCAGGACAGGCGGGAATTCACCCCTCCACTTT
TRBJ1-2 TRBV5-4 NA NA CASTPEKGVKGYTF TGTGCCAGCACCCCCGAGAAGGGGGTTAAAGGCTACACCTTC
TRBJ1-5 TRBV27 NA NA CASLPRGPAGNQPQHF TGTGCCAGCCTCCCCCGGGGCCCGGCGGGCAATCAGCCCCAGCATTTT
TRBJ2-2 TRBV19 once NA CASRWGLSSTGELFF TGTGCCAGTAGGTGGGGACTCTCTTCCACCGGGGAGCTGTTTTTT
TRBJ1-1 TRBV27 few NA CASKLKGFSEAFF TGTGCCAGCAAGTTAAAGGGTTTTTCTGAAGCTTTCTTT
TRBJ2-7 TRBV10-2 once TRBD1 CASSGTGYEQYF TGCGCCAGCAGCGGGACAGGCTACGAGCAGTACTTC
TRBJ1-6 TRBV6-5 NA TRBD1 CASRGTAIYNSPLHF TGTGCCAGCAGGGGGACAGCGATCTATAATTCACCCCTCCACTTT
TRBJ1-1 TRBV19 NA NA CASSLQALNTEAFF TGTGCCAGTAGTTTACAAGCTCTGAACACTGAAGCTTTCTTT
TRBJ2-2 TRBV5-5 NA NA CASSLGRDRETGELFF TGTGCCAGCAGCTTGGGGAGGGACAGAGAAACCGGGGAGCTGTTTTTT
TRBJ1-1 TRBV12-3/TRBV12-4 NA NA CASSLLRDTEAFF TGTGCCAGCAGCCTACTCAGGGATACTGAAGCTTTCTTT
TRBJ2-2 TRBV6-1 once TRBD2 CASSIGLAGPGELFF TGTGCCAGCAGTATAGGACTAGCGGGGCCCGGGGAGCTGTTTTTT
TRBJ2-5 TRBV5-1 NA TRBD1 CASSHGQGGFETQYF TGCGCCAGCAGCCATGGACAGGGGGGCTTCGAGACCCAGTACTTC
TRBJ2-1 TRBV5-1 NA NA CASRGYNEQFF TGCGCCAGCAGAGGGTACAATGAGCAGTTCTTC
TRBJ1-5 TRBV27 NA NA CASSLSKVGDRFQPQHF TGTGCCAGCAGTTTAAGTAAAGTGGGGGATCGCTTTCAGCCCCAGCATTTT
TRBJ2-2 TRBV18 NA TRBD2 CASSPPGLAGDTGELFF TGTGCCAGCTCACCCCCCGGACTAGCGGGAGACACCGGGGAGCTGTTTTTT
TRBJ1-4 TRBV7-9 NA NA CASSSPGGPFEKLFF TGTGCCAGCAGCTCCCCTGGAGGGCCGTTTGAAAAACTGTTTTTT
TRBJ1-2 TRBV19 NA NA CASSLGPGLGNYGYTF TGTGCCAGTAGTTTGGGGCCAGGGCTGGGTAACTATGGCTACACCTTC
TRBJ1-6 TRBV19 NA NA CARVTGLGDVPLHF TGTGCCAGGGTTACCGGACTAGGCGATGTCCCCCTCCACTTT
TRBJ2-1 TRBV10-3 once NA CAISESVGGASSYNEQFF TGTGCCATCAGTGAGTCTGTTGGAGGGGCAAGCTCCTACAATGAGCAGTTCTTC
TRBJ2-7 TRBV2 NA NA CASSATGYEQYF TGTGCCAGCAGTGCCACGGGGTACGAGCAGTACTTC
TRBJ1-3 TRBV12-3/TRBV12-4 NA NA CASSSTAGNTIYF TGTGCCAGCAGTTCCACGGCTGGAAACACCATATATTTT
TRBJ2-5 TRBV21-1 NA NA CASSKAVPKRAYQETQYF TGTGCCAGCAGCAAAGCCGTCCCTAAGAGGGCGTACCAAGAGACCCAGTACTTC